This TCR beta chain emerged from a study of PD-1 blockade in mismatch repair-deficient tumors. General study points: Rapid post-treatment expansion, then contraction, generally preceding radiologic response, marked tumor-resident clones.

V shed 1 base and J 7 bases; nucleotides not matched to a gene: 5. From germline, CDR1 is GTSNPN and CDR2 SVGIG (reference sequence). This CDR3 has 13 residues. Every patient had mismatch repair deficiency by PCR or immunohistochemistry. A few pembrolizumab responders had their TCRs sequenced. Remarks on this clone: What it recognizes is unknown.

Produced via immunoSEQ multiplex PCR; TCRdb's table is partial and in-frame only. The data hold tens of thousands of clones, with roughly 80% observed a single time. This sequence joins TRBV30 and TRBJ2-7; the match to TRBD1 covers 9 bases. The sequence derives from an adult with mismatch repair-deficient cancer. The input for sequencing was peripheral blood, taken 12 weeks after starting pembrolizumab. Here the CDR3 reads CAWSGDRGLEQYF. The CDR3 nucleotides read TGTGCCTGGAGTGGAGACAGGGGGTTGGAGCAGTACTTC.